These 29 T cell receptor beta chains came from one sample sequenced in a study of Ad26.COV2.S vaccination and SARS-CoV-2 variants. TCRdb's table, derived via immunoSEQ multiplex PCR, lists solely in-frame clones and lacks some. The data show more than 350,000 clones, with about 93% seen just once and 10% to 15% held by the top ten. Treatment noted: around 19 received Ad26.COV2.S at low or high dose, single or two shots; 5 received placebo; per-sample allocation not given. All samples were drawn on day 63, counting from the first vaccine or placebo injection. The sequences come from peripheral blood, collected in a trial of Ad26.COV2.S vaccine versus placebo. The source is a person aged 18-65 years who received the Ad26.COV2.S COVID-19 vaccine or a placebo.

The chain couples TRBV7-3 to TRBJ2-1; 9 bases are a match to TRBD1. CDR3 length: 15 amino acids. V trimming: 2 bases; J trimming: 7 bases; junction bases outside the gene matches: 6. The V gene's germline CDR1 is SGHTA and CDR2 FQGTGA. The CDR3 spells CASSLGGTGKNEQFF. As DNA, the CDR3 is TGTGCCAGCAGCTTAGGAGGGACAGGGAAAAATGAGCAGTTCTTC.

The V call is TRBV7-6, the J call TRBJ2-2; 13 bases align to TRBD2. The CDR3 spans 17 residues. Per the germline V gene, CDR1 is SGHVS and CDR2 is FNYEAQ. V lost 3 bases and J lost 3; bases outside the gene matches: 4. As DNA, the CDR3 is TGTGCCAGCAGCTTGACTAGCGGGAGGAGGGACACCGGGGAGCTGTTTTTT. This sequence encodes CASSLTSGRRDTGELFF.

The gene calls are TRBV24-1 and TRBJ1-1; D call uncertain. V was pared by 6 bases and J by 1 base, with 8 bases between. Per germline, CDR1 KGHDR and CDR2 SFDVKD. CDR3 size: 13 residues. The CDR3 nucleotides read TGTGCCACCAGTTTGTCGGCGAACACTGAAGCTTTCTTT. This sequence encodes CATSLSANTEAFF.

The chain carries TRBV5-1 and TRBJ2-1; D is undetermined. Trimming removed 6 bases from V and 10 bases from J, with 14 bases in between. CDR3 length equals 12 residues. Germline lookup yields CDR1 SGHRS and CDR2 YFSETQ. CDR3 loop: CASMDGLYEQFF. CDR3 nucleotides: TGCGCCAGCATGGACGGTTTATACGAGCAGTTCTTC.

The chain uses TRBV20-1 and TRBJ2-7; D may correspond to TRBD1 or TRBD2 (7 bases each). CDR1 is DFQATT and CDR2 is SNEGSKA in the germline V gene (reference sequence). V lost 7 bases to trimming and J lost 3 bases, with 10 bases between them. The CDR3 consists of 11 residues. DNA for the CDR3: TGCAGTGTCAGGGGGGGCTACGAGCAGTACTTC. As protein: CSVRGGYEQYF.

This clone was recorded once. The V and J genes are TRBV7-2 and TRBJ2-7; 8 bases fit TRBD2. Germline lookup yields CDR1 SGHTA and CDR2 FQGNSA. This CDR3 has 13 residues. The ends lost 5 bases at V and 2 bases at J; junction bases unmatched: 2. The CDR3 DNA is TGTGCCAGCAGCACTAGCGGCCCCTACGAGCAGTACTTC. Translating gives CASSTSGPYEQYF.

The chain combines TRBV25-1 with TRBJ2-5; perhaps TRBD1 as D (6 bases). The CDR3 sequence is 13 residues long. The V end lost 3 bases, the J end lost 5 bases, and 10 bases lay between the germline ends. From germline, CDR1 is MGHDK and CDR2 SYGVNS. CDR3 region: CASSEGAAETQYF. The CDR3 DNA sequence: TGTGCCAGCAGTGAGGGGGCCGCGGAGACCCAGTACTTC. The complete variable domain, with remaining parts taken from reference TRBV25-1 and TRBJ2-5, reads EADIYQTPRYLVIGTGKKITLECSQTMGHDKMYWYQQDPGMELHLIHYSYGVNSTEKGDLSSESTVSRIRTEHFPLTLESARPSHTSQYLCASSEGAAETQYFGPGTRLLVL.

This chain joins TRBV19 and TRBJ1-5; no firm D call. The V gene's germline CDR1 is LNHDA and CDR2 SQIVND (reference sequence). This CDR3 spans 16 amino acids. Trimming left V 3 bases short and J 0 bases short, with 12 bases between. CDR3 sequence: CASSMTPDYSNQPQHF. CDR3 nucleotides: TGTGCCAGTAGTATGACACCCGATTATAGCAATCAGCCCCAGCATTTT.

DNA of the CDR3: TGTGCCAGCAGTTATTCAAAGTCGGACACCGGGGAGCTGTTTTTT. Translation: CASSYSKSDTGELFF. This chain links TRBV6-2 or TRBV6-3 with TRBJ2-2; D remains ambiguous. The CDR3 covers 15 residues. The ends were cut back, 3 bases at V and 3 bases at J, with 11 bases in the middle. Germline CDR1 is MNHEY and CDR2 is SVGEGT.

This clone was observed a single time. The chain carries TRBV11-2 and TRBJ2-5; TRBD1 matches 7 bases. CDR3 size: 15 residues. The germline V gene encodes CDR1 SGHAT and CDR2 FQNNGV. The V segment lost 0 bases and the J segment 5 bases; nucleotides outside the gene matches: 6. The CDR3 region is CASSLDRGQSETQYF. The CDR3 region has the DNA TGTGCCAGCAGCTTAGACCGGGGACAGAGCGAGACCCAGTACTTC.

V is TRBV27 and J is TRBJ1-3, with D possibly matching TRBD1 (5 bases). CDR3 length: 15 amino acids. From germline, CDR1 is MNHEY and CDR2 SMNVEV (reference sequence). The V end was cut by 2 bases, the J end by 2 bases, with 10 bases between. CDR3 DNA sequence: TGTGCCAGCAGTTTAAAGGGGAGGCCTGGAAACACCATATATTTT. Translation gives CASSLKGRPGNTIYF.

Here the CDR3 DNA reads TGTGCCAGCAGCCTAGGACTAGCGGAATACTACGAGCAGTACTTC. This gives the protein CASSLGLAEYYEQYF. The chain carries TRBV14 and TRBJ2-7; 10 bases map to TRBD2. V dropped 4 bases and J dropped 3; count of bases not matched to a gene: 6. Germline V CDR1 and CDR2: SGHDN, FVKESK. The CDR3 runs to 15 residues.

This rearrangement joins TRBV19 to TRBJ2-7; 12 positions agree with TRBD1. Germline V lookup: CDR1 LNHDA, CDR2 SQIVND (reference sequence). The CDR3 runs to 13 residues. Losses at the gene ends were 8 bases for V and 6 bases for J; bases not matched to a gene: 5. This CDR3 is CASSGTGGSEQYF. In nucleotides, the CDR3 is TGTGCCAGTTCCGGGACAGGGGGCTCCGAGCAGTACTTC.

The CDR3 nucleotides read TGTGCCAGCAGTCGCGACCGGGACAGCATCTATGGCTACACCTTC. It encodes CASSRDRDSIYGYTF. This chain links TRBV28 with TRBJ1-2; 7 bases are a match to TRBD1. The length of the CDR3 is 15 residues. Germline CDR1 reads MDHEN; CDR2 reads SYDVKM. Unmatched junction bases numbered 10, after V lost 5 bases and J lost 4 bases.

This rearrangement joins TRBV10-1 to TRBJ2-7; no clear D. Germline loops: CDR1 WNHNN, CDR2 SYGVQD (reference sequence). V was pared by 5 bases and J by 5 bases, with 19 bases between. The CDR3 extends over 15 amino acids. The CDR3 loop reads CASSKGMTTVDEQYF. CDR3 nucleotide sequence: TGCGCCAGCAGTAAAGGTATGACGACGGTCGACGAGCAGTACTTC.

This clone was seen a few times. The V and J genes are TRBV7-2 and TRBJ2-7; D could derive from TRBD1 or TRBD2 (5 bases each). Germline V gives CDR1 SGHTA, CDR2 FQGNSA. Trimming shortened V by 3 bases and J by 2 bases, and 14 bases separated the two germline ends. This CDR3 contains 15 residues. In DNA form, the CDR3 reads TGTGCCAGCAGCTTCACCGGGACCCCCACCTACGAGCAGTACTTC. Translation: CASSFTGTPTYEQYF.

The gene calls are TRBV19 and TRBJ1-1; weak D call: TRBD1 (5 bases). Germline V lookup: CDR1 LNHDA, CDR2 SQIVND (reference sequence). Trimming shortened V by 6 bases and J by 5 bases, and 13 bases separated the two germline ends. The CDR3 covers 13 residues. The DNA for the CDR3 is TGTGCCAGTAGCCCTGGGGGTATGACTGAAGCTTTCTTT. Encoded protein: CASSPGGMTEAFF.

As to this clone: Other nucleotide sequences from this sample produce the same CDR3. The V call is TRBV28, the J call TRBJ1-5; no reliable D call. With 3 bases removed from V and 7 bases from J, the gap between germline ends came to 13 bases. CDR1 and CDR2 from the germline V gene are MDHEN and SYDVKM. The CDR3 totals 14 residues. The DNA of the CDR3 is TGTGCCAGCAGTTTGCGGGGAGGCGGGCAGCCCCAGCATTTT. This encodes CASSLRGGGQPQHF.

This clone was observed a single time. This chain uses TRBV6-4 with TRBJ2-2, with TRBD2 as a possible D gene (5 bases). The length of the CDR3 is 14 residues. Germline-derived CDR1 and CDR2 are MRHNA and SNTAGT. V was cut by 7 bases and J by 4 bases, with 13 bases left in between. CDR3 in amino acids: CASNRTSTTGELFF. CDR3 in DNA: TGTGCCAGCAATCGGACTTCCACCACCGGGGAGCTGTTTTTT.

The rearrangement uses TRBV5-1 and TRBJ2-1, with 7 bases fitting TRBD1. Germline lookup yields CDR1 SGHRS and CDR2 YFSETQ. V dropped 1 base and J dropped 4; count of bases not matched to a gene: 2. The CDR3 spans 14 residues. The DNA of the CDR3 is TGCGCCAGCAGCTTGCCGGGACAGTACAATGAGCAGTTCTTC. Its protein is CASSLPGQYNEQFF.

The rearrangement links TRBV6-6 to TRBJ2-7; D remains unclear. CDR3 size: 21 residues. Germline CDR1 is MNHNY and CDR2 is SVGAGI (reference sequence). V was trimmed by 6 bases and J by 0 bases, leaving 33 bases between them. CDR3 sequence: CASSSPHHFGSPGSSSYEQYF. The CDR3, as DNA: TGTGCCAGCAGCTCACCGCATCACTTTGGCAGCCCCGGTTCGTCCTCCTACGAGCAGTACTTC.

As for this clone: One end of the junction does not line up with germline, which may come from a read error. This chain uses TRBV6-5 with TRBJ2-1; a weak D match, TRBD1 (6 bases). CDR1 is MNHEY and CDR2 is SVGAGI in the germline V gene. The CDR3 is 11 residues long. The CDR3 spells CASRARDIWVF. DNA of the CDR3: TGTGCCAGCAGAGCCCGGGACATCTGGGTCTTC.

This clone was observed once. This chain connects TRBV18 to TRBJ2-7, with D perhaps TRBD2 (7 bases). Between the trimmed V and J ends, which lost 3 bases and 3 bases, there was a span of 24 bases. The CDR3 covers 18 residues. Germline lookup yields CDR1 KGHSH and CDR2 LQKENI. The CDR3 loop is CASSPRQGMSGAFYEQYF. CDR3 nucleotides: TGTGCCAGCTCACCCCGGCAGGGGATGAGCGGGGCTTTCTACGAGCAGTACTTC.

The rearrangement links TRBV4-1 to TRBJ1-1; D remains ambiguous. The CDR3 spans 14 residues. Germline V gene data show CDR1 as MGHRA and CDR2 as YSYEKL. The germline V and J ends were trimmed by 1 base and 4 bases, with 10 bases remaining between them. In nucleotides, the CDR3 is TGCGCCAGCAGCCAAGTCGGGTTCGCCACTGAAGCTTTCTTT. Translating it yields CASSQVGFATEAFF.

The CDR3 DNA reads as TGTGCCAGCAGTTTGTCCCCAGGGAAAGGAAACACCATATATTTT. Protein sequence: CASSLSPGKGNTIYF. The rearrangement links TRBV28 to TRBJ1-3; D possibly corresponds to TRBD1 (5 bases). Germline V lookup: CDR1 MDHEN, CDR2 SYDVKM. The V end lost 3 bases, the J end lost 4 bases, and 13 bases lay between the germline ends. The CDR3 is made up of 15 amino acids.

The gene calls are TRBV7-6 and TRBJ1-4; TRBD1 agrees at 8 bases. J was trimmed by 10 bases and V by 4 bases; bases with no gene match: 11. The CDR3 has 15 residues. Germline V lookup: CDR1 SGHVS, CDR2 FNYEAQ. The CDR3 spells CASSSPQGALGKLFF. DNA of the CDR3: TGTGCCAGCAGCTCCCCGCAGGGGGCTTTAGGAAAACTGTTTTTT. Using reference TRBV7-6 and TRBJ1-4 for the parts outside the CDR3, the full variable domain is GAGVSQSPRYKVTKRGQDVALRCDPISGHVSLYWYRQALGQGPEFLTYFNYEAQQDKSGLPNDRFSAERPEGSISTLTIQRTEQRDSAMYRCASSSPQGALGKLFFGSGTQLSVL.

The rearrangement links TRBV30 to TRBJ2-3, with 8 bases lining up with TRBD2. Looked up from germline, CDR1 is GTSNPN and CDR2 is SVGIG (reference sequence). The trim removed 1 base at V and 0 bases at J, leaving 3 bases unmatched. There are 15 residues in the CDR3. The CDR3 spells CAWSASGFSTDTQYF. CDR3 in DNA: TGTGCCTGGAGTGCTAGCGGGTTTAGCACAGATACGCAGTATTTT. Drawing the rest from reference TRBV30 and TRBJ2-3, the complete variable domain is SQTIHQWPATLVQPVGSPLSLECTVEGTSNPNLYWYRQAAGRGLQLLFYSVGIGQISSEVPQNLSASRPQDRQFILSSKKLLLSDSGFYLCAWSASGFSTDTQYFGPGTRLTVL.

The chain has TRBV6-5 and TRBJ1-4; no reliable D call. The CDR3 is 15 residues long. Per germline, CDR1 MNHEY and CDR2 SVGAGI. With 4 bases removed from V and 0 bases from J, the gap between germline ends came to 9 bases. CDR3 nucleotides: TGTGCCAGCAGTTCCCGCGCGGCAACTAATGAAAAACTGTTTTTT. Protein product: CASSSRAATNEKLFF.

V and J are TRBV20-1 and TRBJ2-7; D remains ambiguous. Trimming removed 3 bases at V and 5 bases at J, with 8 bases between. The length of the CDR3 is 11 residues. The germline gives CDR1 DFQATT, CDR2 SNEGSKA (reference sequence). The chain's CDR3 is CSASRVDEQYF. The CDR3 nucleotides read TGCAGTGCTAGCAGAGTAGACGAGCAGTACTTC.